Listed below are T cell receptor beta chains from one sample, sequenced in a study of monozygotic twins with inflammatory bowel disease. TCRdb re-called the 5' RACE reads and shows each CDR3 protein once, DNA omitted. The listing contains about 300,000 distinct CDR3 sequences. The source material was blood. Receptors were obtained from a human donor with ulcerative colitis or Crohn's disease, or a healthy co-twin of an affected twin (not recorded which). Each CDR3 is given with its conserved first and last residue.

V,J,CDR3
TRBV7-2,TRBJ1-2,CASSDQGTYGYTF
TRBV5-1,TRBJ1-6,CASSGGTQGMALHF
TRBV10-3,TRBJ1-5,CATGRDREINQPQHF
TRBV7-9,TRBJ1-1,CASSLRGEFEAFF
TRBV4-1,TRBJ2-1,CASSQDFVGQNEQFF
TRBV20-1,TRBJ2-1,CSTGLADYNEQFF
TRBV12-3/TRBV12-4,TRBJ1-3,CASSPQGRAGNTIYF
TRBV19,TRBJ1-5,CASLGGFAQPQHF
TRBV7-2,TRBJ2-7,CASSLTALGSYEQYF
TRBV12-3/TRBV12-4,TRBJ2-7,CASALVGTYEQYF
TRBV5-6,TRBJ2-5,CASEDRGQETQYF
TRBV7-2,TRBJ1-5,CASSVGQGNQPQHF
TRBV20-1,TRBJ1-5,CSARDPTGRRKPQHF
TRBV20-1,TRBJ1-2,CSAGDWGGHYGYTF
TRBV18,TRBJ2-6,CASSGGSGANVLTF
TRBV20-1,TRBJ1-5,CSAVLNRGSYQPQHF
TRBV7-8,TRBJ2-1,CASSSHPGLAGGPNEQFF
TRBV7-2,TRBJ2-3,CASSLGRGTPTDTQYF
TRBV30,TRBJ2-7,CAWSGSPTGVGEQYF
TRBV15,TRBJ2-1,CATIQKGSYNEQFF
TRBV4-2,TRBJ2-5,CASSQELAGVETQYF
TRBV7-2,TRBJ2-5,CASSLSGPQETQYF
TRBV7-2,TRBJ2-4,CASSLAVVKHHIQYF
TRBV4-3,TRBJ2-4,CASSPAGGNIQYF
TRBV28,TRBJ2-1,CASRQAGTSPSNEQFF
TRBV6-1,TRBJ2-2,CASTGLAGFTGELFF
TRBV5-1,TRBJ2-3,CASSPQRGSTDTQYF
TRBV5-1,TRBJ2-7,CASSPVGGTGNEQYF
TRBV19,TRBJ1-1,CASSIPYGVNTEAFF
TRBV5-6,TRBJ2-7,CASSSLRGSYEQYF
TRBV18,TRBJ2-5,CASSLGQGSIETQYF
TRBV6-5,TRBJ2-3,CASSYRLRQGGTDTQYF
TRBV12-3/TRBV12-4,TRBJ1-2,CASSLSRRKTIYTF
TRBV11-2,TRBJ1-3,CASSFLSFSGNTIYF
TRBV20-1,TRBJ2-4,CSEGGTLLAGLAKNIQYF
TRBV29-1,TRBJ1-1,CSVVRPGNTEAFF
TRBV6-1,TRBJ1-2,CASSEDRTLYGYTF
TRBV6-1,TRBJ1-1,CASSGDRASLGTEAFF
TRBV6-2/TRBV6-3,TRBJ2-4,CASSPARLAKNIQYF
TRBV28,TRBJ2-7,CASSQTSPYEQYF
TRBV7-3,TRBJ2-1,CASSSSVIGNNEQFF
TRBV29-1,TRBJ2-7,CSVEDRGASYEQYF
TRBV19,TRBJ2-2,CASRPHRFSPNTGELFF
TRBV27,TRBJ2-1,CASSLDRGQSNPQFF
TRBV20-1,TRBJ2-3,CSARGPTDTQYF
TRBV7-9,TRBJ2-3,CASSLSRGSTDTQYF
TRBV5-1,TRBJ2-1,CASSLGGTSYNEQFF
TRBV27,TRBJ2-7,CASGRQGISYEQYF
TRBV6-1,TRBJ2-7,CASSQLAGESYEQYF
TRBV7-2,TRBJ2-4,CASSLPGVEQHF